This passage covers 22 T cell receptor beta chains from one sample sequenced in a study of blood T cell repertoires in COVID-19. Clones were sequenced by immunoSEQ multiplex PCR, and TCRdb holds only the in-frame ones, with some missing. The sample records hundreds of thousands of clones, around nine tenths being singletons. The sample taken for sequencing was peripheral blood. The origin of the receptors is a middle-aged man with acute or convalescent COVID-19.

This chain joins TRBV10-1 and TRBJ2-5; 7 positions match TRBD1. J lost 3 bases, V lost 6 bases, and 10 bases had no gene match. CDR1 and CDR2 (germline): WNHNN, SYGVQD (reference sequence). This CDR3 contains 15 residues. DNA of the CDR3: TGCGCCAGCAGCCACTCCGGGACAGCCAAAGAGACCCAGTACTTC. It specifies CASSHSGTAKETQYF.

This rearrangement joins TRBV28 to TRBJ2-3; D may be TRBD1 (6 bases). Looked up from germline, CDR1 is MDHEN and CDR2 is SYDVKM. The CDR3 has 14 amino acids. Trimming pared 5 bases from V and 4 bases from J, leaving 13 bases between. The CDR3 protein is CASSRQAGPDTQYF. DNA of the CDR3: TGTGCCAGCAGTCGACAGGCGGGCCCAGATACGCAGTATTTT.

The chain joins TRBV7-9 to TRBJ2-7; D may be TRBD1 (6 bases). The V end lost 3 bases, the J end lost 3 bases, and 15 bases lay between the germline ends. From germline, CDR1 is SEHNR and CDR2 FQNEAQ (reference sequence). The CDR3 loop spans 15 amino acids. The CDR3 region has the DNA TGTGCCAGCAGCTTTTCAGGGGCCATCAACTACGAGCAGTACTTC. Amino acids: CASSFSGAINYEQYF.

The chain is built from TRBV19 and TRBJ1-2; weak D call: TRBD1 (5 bases). This CDR3 contains 14 residues. The ends were cut back, 3 bases at V and 0 bases at J, with 8 bases in the middle. Germline V gene sequence: CDR1 LNHDA, CDR2 SQIVND (reference sequence). The CDR3 bases are TGTGCCAGTAGTATGCAGGGATCTAACTATGGCTACACCTTC. Protein product: CASSMQGSNYGYTF.

This clone was recorded a few times. This chain uses TRBV5-6 with TRBJ1-5, with 9 bases aligning to TRBD1. V dropped 2 bases and J dropped 9; count of bases not matched to a gene: 12. The germline CDR1 and CDR2 sequences are SGHDT and YYEEEE. The CDR3 is 16 residues long. The CDR3 coding sequence is TGTGCCAGCAGCTTAGCACAGGGGGCGTTCTTGTGGCCCCAGCATTTT. It is translated as CASSLAQGAFLWPQHF.

CDR3 nucleotides: TGTGCCAGCAGCTCGAGGACAGGGTGGACCGGGGAGCTGTTTTTT. As protein: CASSSRTGWTGELFF. V gene TRBV11-2 combines with J gene TRBJ2-2; 8 bases agree with TRBD1. The CDR3 spans 15 residues. Looked up from germline, CDR1 is SGHAT and CDR2 is FQNNGV. Trimming took 4 bases from V and 5 from J; bases not matched to a gene: 6.

This sequence joins TRBV5-4 and TRBJ1-1; no clear D gene. The V end lost 1 base, the J end lost 1 base, and 11 bases lay between the germline ends. Germline V gene lookup returns CDR1 SGHNT and CDR2 YYREEE (reference sequence). The CDR3 loop spans 15 amino acids. The CDR3 loop reads CASSLTGLANTEAFF. The CDR3 nucleotides are TGTGCCAGCAGCTTGACCGGACTGGCGAACACTGAAGCTTTCTTT.

CDR3 sequence: CASSPRNTEAFF. The CDR3 DNA is TGTGCCAGCTCCCCGAGGAACACTGAAGCTTTCTTT. This chain uses TRBV18 with TRBJ1-1; D is undetermined. CDR1 KGHSH and CDR2 LQKENI come from the germline V gene. Trimming took off 6 bases at V and 1 base at J, with 6 bases between the two ends. CDR3 size: 12 residues.

Concerning this clone: A read error is possible here, since a much larger clone lies one base away. The chain carries TRBV30 and TRBJ2-2, with 7 bases fitting TRBD2. CDR3 length equals 13 residues. In germline, CDR1 is GTSNPN, CDR2 SVGIG (reference sequence). The CDR3 is CVWTPGLAGELFF. The CDR3 coding sequence is TGTGTCTGGACTCCCGGACTAGCCGGGGAGCTGTTTTTT.

V usage is TRBV6-5 and J usage is TRBJ1-4; D is undetermined. The CDR3 consists of 15 residues. Between the trimmed V and J ends, which lost 2 bases and 1 base, there was a span of 8 bases. Germline V gene sequence: CDR1 MNHEY, CDR2 SVGAGI. The CDR3 sequence is CASSYTTGTNEKLFF. CDR3 DNA sequence: TGTGCCAGCAGTTACACCACGGGAACTAATGAAAAACTGTTTTTT.

The V gene is TRBV7-6, the J gene TRBJ2-1, with 8 bases aligning to TRBD1. CDR1 and CDR2 (germline): SGHVS, FNYEAQ. With V trimmed by 3 bases and J by 8 bases, 9 bases remained unmatched. There are 15 residues in the CDR3. This CDR3 is CASSFSGGSRDEQFF. As DNA, the CDR3 is TGTGCCAGCAGCTTTTCAGGGGGCTCTAGGGATGAGCAGTTCTTC. The variable domain in full, completed from reference TRBV7-6 and TRBJ2-1, reads GAGVSQSPRYKVTKRGQDVALRCDPISGHVSLYWYRQALGQGPEFLTYFNYEAQQDKSGLPNDRFSAERPEGSISTLTIQRTEQRDSAMYRCASSFSGGSRDEQFFGPGTRLTVL.

The rearrangement joins TRBV6-1 to TRBJ2-1; D may be TRBD2 (7 bases). Germline values: CDR1 MNHNS, CDR2 SASEGT. Trimming shortened V by 3 bases and J by 1 base, and 13 bases separated the two germline ends. The CDR3 consists of 16 residues. The CDR3 region has the DNA TGTGCCAGCAGTGATGAGGGGGGGGGATCCTACAATGAGCAGTTCTTC. Protein: CASSDEGGGSYNEQFF.

This clone came up once. V and J are TRBV6-2 or TRBV6-3 and TRBJ1-5; no clear D gene. V was clipped by 4 bases and J by 6 bases, with 13 bases between them. The length of the CDR3 is 14 residues. Germline V gene sequence: CDR1 MNHEY, CDR2 SVGEGT. The CDR3 region has the DNA TGTGCCAGCAGTTTCCCGACATTAGGTCAGCCCCAGCATTTT. Translating gives CASSFPTLGQPQHF.

J is TRBJ2-7 and V is TRBV18, with D uncertain. V was pared by 3 bases and J by 3 bases, with 9 bases between. CDR1 is KGHSH and CDR2 is LQKENI in the germline V gene. This CDR3 contains 13 residues. Written as DNA, the CDR3 is TGTGCCAGCTCACCGGCCCCATTCTACGAGCAGTACTTC. It encodes CASSPAPFYEQYF.

In this sample, this clone turned up a few times. V gene TRBV9 combines with J gene TRBJ2-7; the match to TRBD2 covers 8 bases. CDR1 SGDLS and CDR2 YYNGEE come from the germline V gene. The junction had 0 bases not matched to a gene; V was cut back by 1 base and J by 3 bases. CDR3 length equals 13 residues. The DNA of the CDR3 is TGTGCCAGCAGCGTAACTAGCGGCTACGAGCAGTACTTC. Residues: CASSVTSGYEQYF.

The chain couples TRBV4-1 to TRBJ2-7, with TRBD2 matching 10 bases. The CDR3 loop spans 17 amino acids. Trimming at V came to 0 bases and at J to 2 bases, leaving 7 bases not matched to a gene. Germline V CDR1 and CDR2: MGHRA, YSYEKL. For the CDR3, the DNA is TGCGCCAGCAGCCAAGATCCCGCCAGCGGGGGGGCCTACGAGCAGTACTTC. Translation gives CASSQDPASGGAYEQYF.

The chain carries TRBV28 and TRBJ1-4; D not resolved. The length of the CDR3 is 15 residues. The germline V gene encodes CDR1 MDHEN and CDR2 SYDVKM. V lost 7 bases and J 4 bases, leaving 16 bases between the germline ends. CDR3 nucleotide sequence: TGTGCCAGCACCCAGCCCGGAGTAATTAATGAAAAACTGTTTTTT. This sequence encodes CASTQPGVINEKLFF.

As DNA, the CDR3 is TGCGCCAGCAGCTTCCGGGGGGAAGGCACCGGGGAGCTGTTTTTT. This codes for CASSFRGEGTGELFF. V is TRBV5-1 and J is TRBJ2-2; 7 bases align to TRBD2. CDR3 length: 15 residues. With V trimmed by 2 bases and J by 4 bases, 5 bases remained unmatched. Germline loops: CDR1 SGHRS, CDR2 YFSETQ.

The chain couples TRBV3-1 (or the pseudogene TRBV3-2) to TRBJ2-7; 9 bases agree with TRBD2. The CDR3 spans 15 residues. Unmatched junction bases numbered 7, after V lost 1 base and J lost 6 bases. CDR1 is LGHDT and CDR2 is YNNKEL in the germline V gene (reference sequence). The CDR3, as DNA: TGTGCCAGCAGCCAAGGTAGGCGGGGGGGCCTCGAGCAGTACTTC. It encodes CASSQGRRGGLEQYF.

The gene calls are TRBV28 and TRBJ2-1; D may be TRBD2 (5 bases). This CDR3 has 15 residues. CDR1 is MDHEN and CDR2 is SYDVKM in the germline V gene. Trimming took 4 bases from V and 6 from J, leaving 16 bases between them. CDR3: CASSSPRGGVNEQFF. Written as DNA, the CDR3 is TGTGCCAGCAGTTCCCCCCGAGGAGGAGTCAATGAGCAGTTCTTC.

The chain uses TRBV3-1 (or the pseudogene TRBV3-2) and TRBJ2-7; tentative D call: TRBD1 (6 bases). Germline assignment: CDR1 LGHDT and CDR2 YNNKEL (reference sequence). V was shortened by 1 base and J by 2 bases, with 12 bases between the two germline ends. The length of the CDR3 is 15 residues. CDR3 in DNA: TGTGCCAGCAGCCAAGCTACGACAGGTCCCTACGAGCAGTACTTC. Protein sequence: CASSQATTGPYEQYF.

The chain recombines TRBV7-2 with TRBJ2-5, with TRBD1 as a possible D gene (6 bases). Germline V gene sequence: CDR1 SGHTA, CDR2 FQGNSA. This CDR3 region has 15 residues. Trimming removed 5 bases at V and 4 bases at J, with 17 bases between. CDR3: CASSLWGQPTETQYF. The CDR3 nucleotides read TGTGCCAGCAGCCTATGGGGACAACCAACAGAGACCCAGTACTTC.